The sequence of this T cell receptor (beta chain) was determined in a study of blood T cell repertoires in COVID-19. As for the study in general: Samples came from the United States, Italy and Spain, spanning acute and convalescent COVID-19. T cells, B-cell-depleted T cells, or PBMCs provided the cDNA or gDNA that served as material.

The CDR3 spans 14 residues. The germline V gene has CDR1 MNHNS and CDR2 SASEGT. V lost 3 bases and J lost 2, with 10 bases in between. As handled by the study authors: Estimation of nucleated cell counts was performed using reference gene primer amplification. The protocol was immunoSEQ multiplex PCR, while the TCRdb copy is restricted to in-frame clones and leaves out a portion. That table gives V, J and clone size, and the DNA gave D and trimming. Altogether about 150,000 clones are present, about 89% being singletons, with the ten largest covering less than 0.6%. Sequencing input: peripheral blood. The receptor comes from a man aged 50 to 60 with acute or convalescent COVID-19. V usage is TRBV6-1 and J usage is TRBJ2-5; D may be TRBD2 (6 bases). CDR3 nucleotides: TGTGCCAGCAGTGAGCGGGACGGTCAAGAGACCCAGTACTTC. Its translation: CASSERDGQETQYF.